This T cell receptor beta chain stems from a study of blood T cell repertoires in COVID-19 (TCRdb year 2020). Broadly, across the study: Samples from collaborators originated in the United States, Italy and Spain and spanned both the acute and convalescent phases of COVID-19. The sample metadata nearly always contained a de-identified subject ID, COVID-19 status, age in years and sex. The material from the prospective study consisted of cDNA or gDNA derived from T cells, B-cell-depleted T cells, or PBMCs. Where HLA class I and class II types were available, the types were taken from metadata supplied by the sample provider, not from assay-based typing. The repertoires were released in a freely available public database meant as a resource for research on the immune response to SARS-CoV-2. The samples were drawn from two sources: the first 160 participants of the ongoing ImmuneRACE study, and over 1,000 subjects contributed by 6 global collaborators. Deeply sampled blood TCRbeta repertoires from subjects exposed to, actively infected with, or recovered from COVID-19 were included in the dataset.

Notes on this clone: The specificity of this receptor is unknown. No base qualities exist here, and no much larger clone lies one base off it.

The cysteine opens and the phenylalanine closes a CDR3 of 11 amino acids. Only the CDR3 region is kept as DNA, spanning 33 bases read in frame from base 1. The CDR1 and CDR2 encoded by the germline V gene are ENHRY and SYGVKD. Relative to germline, V is missing 11 bases and J is missing 12 bases, with 9 bases of the junction outside any gene match. Each collaborating institution followed its own protocols to collect whole blood in K2EDTA tubes. For TCRbeta analysis, collaborator samples were shipped as frozen whole blood, as isolated PBMCs, or as DNA extracted from either sample type. General conclusions and limits of the study: The amount of clinical and demographic metadata varied by source and participant and was provided uncurated.

The immunoSEQ Assay, a bias-controlled multiplex PCR, was used to amplify TCRbeta CDR3 regions from genomic DNA. The paper's data handling went like this. Nucleated cell counts per sample were estimated from amplification of reference gene primers within the assay. To quantify the absolute abundance of each unique TCRbeta CDR3 rearrangement, sequence reads were collapsed and filtered. For each sample, productive Simpson clonality was calculated by taking the square root of Simpson's diversity index across productive rearrangements. TCRdb carries this immuneACCESS record with in-frame sequences only. Its versions omit some clonotypes, under half of them owing to an unresolved V gene in the studies checked, with the rest unexplained. The DNA gave D and trimming, while V, J and clone size come from that table. Within this sample are about 240,000 clones, with 70% to 85% of them counted one time only. More than 2.5% of the sample is held by the ten biggest clonotypes.

Specimen: peripheral blood. The TCR comes from a woman older than 75 with acute or convalescent COVID-19. This receptor chain uses TRBV10-3 and TRBJ2-1; 8 central nucleotides agree with TRBD2. The nucleotides are TGTGCCGTGCTGCGGGGGGCCACGCAGTTCTTC. Its protein is CAVLRGATQFF.